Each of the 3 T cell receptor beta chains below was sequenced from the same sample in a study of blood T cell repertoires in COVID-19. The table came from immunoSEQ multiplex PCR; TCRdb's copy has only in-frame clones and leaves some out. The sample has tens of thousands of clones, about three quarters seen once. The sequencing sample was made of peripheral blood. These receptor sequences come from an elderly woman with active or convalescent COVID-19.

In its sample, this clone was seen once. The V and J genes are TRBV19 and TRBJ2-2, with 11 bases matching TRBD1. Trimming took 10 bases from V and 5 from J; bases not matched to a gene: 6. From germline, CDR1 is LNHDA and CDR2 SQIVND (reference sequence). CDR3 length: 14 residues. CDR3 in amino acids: CATRDRGGTGELFF. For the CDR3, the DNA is TGTGCCACTCGGGACAGGGGGGGTACCGGGGAGCTGTTTTTT. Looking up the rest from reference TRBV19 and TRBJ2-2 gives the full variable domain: DGGITQSPKYLFRKEGQNVTLSCEQNLNHDAMYWYRQDPGQGLRLIYYSQIVNDFQKGDIAEGYSVSREKKESFPLTVTSAQKNPTAFYLCATRDRGGTGELFFGEGSRLTVL.

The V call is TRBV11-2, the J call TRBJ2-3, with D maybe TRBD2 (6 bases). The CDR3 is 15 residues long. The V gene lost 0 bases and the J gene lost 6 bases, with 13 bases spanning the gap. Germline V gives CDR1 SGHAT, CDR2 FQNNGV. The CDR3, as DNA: TGTGCCAGCAGCTTAGAGTGGCGGGGCGCGGATACGCAGTATTTT. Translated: CASSLEWRGADTQYF.

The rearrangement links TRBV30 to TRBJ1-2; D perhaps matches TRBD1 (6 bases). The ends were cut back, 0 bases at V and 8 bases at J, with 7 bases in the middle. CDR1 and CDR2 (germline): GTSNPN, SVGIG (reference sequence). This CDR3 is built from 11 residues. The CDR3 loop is CAWSVGGGYTF. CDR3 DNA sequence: TGTGCCTGGAGTGTAGGGGGAGGCTACACCTTC.